This passage covers 4 T cell receptor beta chains from one sample sequenced in a study of T-cell reconstitution after alpha-beta-depleted transplantation in children. Library preparation (for TCRbeta) was performed with unique molecular identifiers. TCRdb reprocessed the PCR reads via MiXCR and lists one record per CDR3 protein. The sample carries 250,000 to 300,000 distinct CDR3 sequences, approximately 10% recorded once. Sequences were derived from peripheral blood, sampled 180 days after TCRalphabeta/CD19-depleted stem cell transplant. These receptors were collected from a male patient aged 2 to 9 who had a stem cell transplant for chronic granulomatous disease, so the T cells may come from the graft donor.

This clonotype was seen many times. The chain is built from TRBV5-5 and TRBJ2-4, with D perhaps assigned TRBD1 or TRBD2 (6 bases each). Trimming shortened V by 4 bases and J by 2 bases, and 19 bases separated the two germline ends. This CDR3 is 17 amino acids long. Germline-derived CDR1 and CDR2 are SGHKS and YYEKEE (reference sequence). The CDR3 is CASSERRGAWSKNIQYF. The CDR3 nucleotides read TGTGCCAGCAGCGAGCGTAGGGGGGCTTGGTCCAAAAACATTCAGTACTTC.

This clonotype appeared many times. The V call is TRBV7-9, the J call TRBJ1-6, with D hard to call. The CDR3 is made up of 14 amino acids. The germline V gene has CDR1 SEHNR and CDR2 FQNEAQ (reference sequence). Between the trimmed V and J ends, which lost 3 bases and 10 bases, there was a span of 13 bases. The CDR3 DNA reads as TGTGCCAGCAGCTTTGGAGGAATAGGGTCACCCCTCCACTTT. Amino acids: CASSFGGIGSPLHF.

This clonotype was found many times. The CDR3 region is CASSPRTGGLDSGVFFTGELFF. CDR3 bases: TGTGCCAGCAGCCCTCGGACAGGGGGCTTGGATAGCGGGGTTTTTTTCACCGGGGAGCTGTTTTTT. The rearrangement links TRBV6-5 to TRBJ2-2, with TRBD1 matching 11 bases. The V segment lost 6 bases and the J segment 4 bases; nucleotides outside the gene matches: 25. The CDR3 extends over 22 amino acids. CDR1 and CDR2 (germline): MNHEY, SVGAGI.

This clonotype has at least ten counts. The rearrangement joins TRBV5-1 to TRBJ2-2, with D uncertain. Per the germline V gene, CDR1 is SGHRS and CDR2 is YFSETQ. The CDR3 has 13 residues. Trimming removed 7 bases at V and 4 bases at J, with 11 bases between. The CDR3 nucleotides are TGCGCCAGCGACCCCTTGGGCACCGGGGAGCTGTTTTTT. It is translated as CASDPLGTGELFF.